This T cell receptor beta chain was captured by sequencing in a study of blood T cell repertoires in COVID-19 (TCRdb year 2020). Notes on the research overall: Collaborator samples came from the United States, Italy and Spain and covered acute and convalescent phases of COVID-19. The material from the prospective study consisted of cDNA or gDNA derived from T cells, B-cell-depleted T cells, or PBMCs. Deeply sampled blood TCRbeta repertoires from subjects exposed to, actively infected with, or recovered from COVID-19 were included in the dataset. A freely available public database, intended as a resource for researchers studying the immune response to SARS-CoV-2, is where the repertoires were released. The samples were drawn from the first 160 participants of the ongoing ImmuneRACE study and from 1,254 subjects provided by 6 global collaborators. Sample metadata almost always included a de-identified subject ID, COVID-19 status, age in years and sex. Where available, HLA class I and class II types were obtained from metadata supplied by the sample provider rather than from assay-based typing.

The collaborating institutions used their own protocols to collect whole blood in K2EDTA tubes. For TCRbeta analysis, collaborators shipped samples in one of three forms: frozen whole blood, isolated PBMCs, or DNA extracted from either of those sample types. Broad study findings and their caveats: The quantity of clinical and demographic metadata differed by source and by participant and was supplied without curation.

In the case of this clone: This clone's antigen is unknown. Per-base qualities were not stored, and no clone one base away is much larger.

Trimming leaves V shorter by 5 bases and J shorter by 0 bases, with the junction holding 6 bases beyond the gene matches. The germline V gene supplies CDR1 SNHLY and CDR2 FYNNEI. The CDR3 goes from the cysteine to the phenylalanine over 15 residues. Of all the DNA, just the CDR3 is kept, 45 bases in frame from base 1. The immunoSEQ Assay, a bias-controlled multiplex PCR, was used to amplify TCRbeta CDR3 regions from genomic DNA. The authors' analysis ran thus. The number of nucleated cells in each sample was estimated by amplification of reference gene primers within the assay. To quantify the absolute abundance of each unique TCRbeta CDR3 rearrangement, sequence reads were collapsed and filtered. For each sample, productive Simpson clonality was calculated as the square root of Simpson's diversity index across productive rearrangements. TCRdb carries this immuneACCESS record with in-frame sequences only. Its versions omit some clonotypes, under half of them owing to an unresolved V gene in the studies checked, with the rest unexplained. V, J and clone size are taken as reported in that table, and D and trimming were inferred from the DNA itself. The table for this sample lists 100,000 or so clones; 80% to 90% of them were counted only once. Around 10% of the sample is in the top ten clones.

The TCR was taken from a woman aged 25-40 years with acute or convalescent COVID-19. The sample consisted of peripheral blood. The sequence joins TRBV2 to TRBJ2-7; 8 bases in the junction line up with TRBD1. The CDR3 in this case is CASSPGGSLSYEQYF. The nucleotides read TGTGCCAGCAGTCCAGGGGGCTCCCTCTCCTACGAGCAGTACTTC.